This T cell receptor (beta chain) emerged from a study of T cell responses to AZD1222 COVID-19 vaccine. Sequenced by immunoSEQ multiplex PCR; TCRdb stores in-frame clones only, minus some. The table records about 86,000 clones, roughly 88% of them present only once. Losses at the gene ends were 5 bases for V and 4 bases for J; bases not matched to a gene: 10. The CDR3 extends over 16 amino acids. Germline CDR1 SGHVS, CDR2 FQNEAQ. This clone appeared once. Material: peripheral blood, obtained on day 0 of MenACWY control vaccination. The source is an adult in good health. J is TRBJ1-4 and V is TRBV7-8, with TRBD1 matching over 7 bases. CDR3 bases: TGTGCCAGCAGCCTTAATACCGGGACAGTTAATGAAAAACTGTTTTTT. Translated, it gives CASSLNTGTVNEKLFF.